This record covers a single TCR beta chain. This sample was included in a study of shared clonotypes between healthy human individuals. The CDR3 extends over 14 amino acids. Between the trimmed V and J ends, which lost 6 bases and 0 bases, there was a span of 12 bases. Germline assignment: CDR1 SNHLY and CDR2 FYNNEI. The protocol was immunoSEQ multiplex PCR, while the TCRdb copy is restricted to in-frame clones and leaves out a portion. This table holds 800,000 to 1,200,000 clones, 78% found once. The clonotype comes from a man aged 18 to 30 in good health. Some clones in this sample may be carry-over from other donors' samples. Sequencing was performed on memory CD4+ T cells from PBMCs. As for subset: CD45RA-negative fraction. The chain uses TRBV2 and TRBJ2-7, with unresolved D. In nucleotides, the CDR3 is TGTGCCAGCAGGCGCGGACGTACCTCCTACGAGCAGTACTTC. As protein: CASRRGRTSYEQYF.